Listed here are 21 T cell receptor beta chains from one sample, sequenced in a study of beta chain features in type 1 diabetes. Overall study results and limits: Shorter TCRB CDR3s, moderately but significantly so, marked every one of the four CD4+ subsets in Type 1 diabetes patients.

Their recognized antigens are unknown. The entirety of the isolated RNA underwent reverse transcription, so expressed TCRB transcripts were sequenced. This table comes from immunoSEQ multiplex PCR, and its TCRdb copy is limited to in-frame clones, with some not included. This sample yields about 710,000 clones, of which about 14% are seen a single time; nearly 0.04% belongs to the top ten. Sequencing was carried out using naive CD4+ T cells from blood. The receptors were gathered from a man aged 18 to 30 with type 1 diabetes.

The J gene is TRBJ1-2, the V gene TRBV28; D gene uncertain. The CDR3 covers 13 residues. CDR1 and CDR2 (germline): MDHEN, SYDVKM. V shed 7 bases and J shed 9 bases, with 18 bases lying between them. CDR3 in amino acids: CASTPGRERSYTF. CDR3 bases: TGTGCCAGCACCCCGGGGAGGGAAAGGAGCTACACCTTC.

The chain couples TRBV7-2 to TRBJ2-1; 7 bases are a match to TRBD2. Germline CDR1 reads SGHTA; CDR2 reads FQGNSA. V shed 4 bases and J 0 bases; nucleotides not matched to a gene: 3. The CDR3 spans 15 residues. CDR3 amino acids: CASSSGGSSYNEQFF. For the CDR3, the DNA is TGTGCCAGCAGCTCGGGGGGAAGCTCCTACAATGAGCAGTTCTTC.

This chain uses TRBV29-1 with TRBJ2-1; 7 bases match TRBD2. In germline, CDR1 is SQVTM, CDR2 ANQGSEA. CDR3 length equals 11 residues. V lost 4 bases to trimming and J lost 6 bases; unmatched junction nucleotides: 0. CDR3 bases: TGCAGCGTTGGGACTAGCAATGAGCAGTTCTTC. Amino acid sequence: CSVGTSNEQFF.

J is TRBJ1-5 and V is TRBV2, with D unclear. The CDR3 runs to 14 residues. Germline V gene lookup returns CDR1 SNHLY and CDR2 FYNNEI. The V gene lost 7 bases and the J gene lost 7 bases, with 17 bases spanning the gap. CDR3 bases: TGTGCCAGCAATAGTGACCCTACCCTGCAGCCCCAGCATTTT. Protein: CASNSDPTLQPQHF.

This clone was observed a handful of times. Other DNA variants within this sample encode the same CDR3. The rearrangement links TRBV28 to TRBJ1-1; D gene ambiguous. This CDR3 is 11 amino acids long. The ends were cut back, 1 base at V and 5 bases at J, with 2 bases in the middle. Germline assignment: CDR1 MDHEN and CDR2 SYDVKM. In nucleotides, the CDR3 is TGTGCCAGCAGTTTATATACTGAAGCTTTCTTT. It encodes CASSLYTEAFF.

In its sample, this clone was seen once. The CDR3 nucleotides are TGTGCCTGGAGGGTACCCCCAGGGGGAGGAGGCTACACCTTC. Translated: CAWRVPPGGGGYTF. The rearrangement uses TRBV30 and TRBJ1-2; 7 bases align to TRBD1. Germline V CDR1 and CDR2: GTSNPN, SVGIG (reference sequence). Germline trimming cut 3 bases from V and 8 bases from J; bases unmatched to any gene: 12. The CDR3 runs to 14 residues.

A few counts support this clone. The CDR3 DNA reads TGTGCCTGGAGTGAGGAGACCGTCAGGGCTCTCTACGAGCAGTACTTC. This encodes CAWSEETVRALYEQYF. V usage is TRBV30 and J usage is TRBJ2-7; tentative D call: TRBD1 (5 bases). V lost 1 base, J lost 3 bases, and 19 bases lay in between. CDR1 and CDR2 (germline): GTSNPN, SVGIG (reference sequence). The length of the CDR3 is 16 residues. The full variable domain, its missing parts supplied by reference TRBV30 and TRBJ2-7, is SQTIHQWPATLVQPVGSPLSLECTVEGTSNPNLYWYRQAAGRGLQLLFYSVGIGQISSEVPQNLSASRPQDRQFILSSKKLLLSDSGFYLCAWSEETVRALYEQYFGPGTRLTVT.

This clone was picked up a small number of times. This rearrangement joins TRBV20-1 to TRBJ1-2, with D unclear. The CDR3 runs 9 residues. V lost 6 bases to trimming and J lost 7 bases, with 6 bases between them. CDR1 and CDR2 (germline): DFQATT, SNEGSKA (reference sequence). CDR3 DNA: TGCAGTGCCGGTATTGGCTACACCTTC. Amino acids: CSAGIGYTF.

The V and J genes are TRBV30 and TRBJ2-7; 9 nucleotides match TRBD2. The trim removed 6 bases at V and 5 bases at J, leaving 5 bases unmatched. The CDR3 is 12 amino acids. Germline assignment: CDR1 GTSNPN and CDR2 SVGIG (reference sequence). The CDR3 bases are TGTGCCTGTGGTGCTAGCGGGAACGAGCAGTACTTC. It codes for CACGASGNEQYF.

The CDR3 region has the DNA TGCGCCAGCAGCCAGACCCCGAGGACTAGCGGGAGGGACACAGATACGCAGTATTTT. It yields the protein CASSQTPRTSGRDTDTQYF. The J gene is TRBJ2-3, the V gene TRBV4-1, with 15 bases that match TRBD2. Germline loops: CDR1 MGHRA, CDR2 YSYEKL. V gave up 3 bases and J gave up 2 bases; unmatched junction bases: 9. The CDR3 covers 19 residues.

This clone showed up just a few times. This chain links TRBV10-2 with TRBJ2-1; 9 nucleotides align to TRBD2. The V and J ends lost 4 bases and 7 bases, in that order; junction bases with no gene match: 8. CDR1 WSHSY and CDR2 SAAADI come from the germline V gene. CDR3 length: 15 amino acids. CDR3 nucleotide sequence: TGCGCCAGCAGTGTAGCGGGAGCTGAGATTAATGAGCAGTTCTTC. This translates into CASSVAGAEINEQFF.

The genes are TRBV2 and TRBJ2-7; weak D call: TRBD1 (6 bases). V dropped 6 bases and J dropped 7 bases, with 13 bases sitting between them. This CDR3 comprises 12 residues. Germline CDR1 is SNHLY and CDR2 is FYNNEI. This CDR3 reads CASSSAGVEQYF. The CDR3 nucleotides read TGTGCCAGCAGCTCGGCAGGGGTTGAGCAGTACTTC.

This clone was recorded a few times. This rearrangement joins TRBV29-1 to TRBJ1-1, with D uncertain. V was clipped by 7 bases and J by 4 bases, with 13 bases between them. This CDR3 contains 12 residues. Per the germline V gene, CDR1 is SQVTM and CDR2 is ANQGSEA. CDR3 bases: TGCAGCGGGAGATACTTTACCACTGAAGCTTTCTTT. As protein: CSGRYFTTEAFF.

This clone was counted between two and nine times. This rearrangement joins TRBV2 to TRBJ2-6; tentatively, D is TRBD1 (6 bases). Germline CDR1 SNHLY, CDR2 FYNNEI. This CDR3 region has 15 residues. Trimming took off 6 bases at V and 2 bases at J, with 11 bases between the two ends. Written as DNA, the CDR3 is TGTGCCAGCAGGTACAGGGAAGCTGGGGCCAACGTCCTGACTTTC. It is translated as CASRYREAGANVLTF.

V gene TRBV19 combines with J gene TRBJ2-7; a weak D match, TRBD1 (5 bases). Germline-derived CDR1 and CDR2 are LNHDA and SQIVND (reference sequence). Trimming shortened V by 2 bases and J by 3 bases, and 17 bases separated the two germline ends. This CDR3 comprises 16 residues. The CDR3 here is CASSISARTQVYEQYF. CDR3 bases: TGTGCCAGTAGTATATCGGCCCGGACACAGGTCTACGAGCAGTACTTC.

This clone has a handful of counts. This chain's CDR3 is CAISDLSRPVANTEAFF. The CDR3 DNA sequence: TGTGCCATCAGTGACCTATCCCGACCGGTAGCGAACACTGAAGCTTTCTTT. The rearrangement joins TRBV10-3 to TRBJ1-1; D remains unclear. The V end was cut by 3 bases, the J end by 1 base, with 18 bases between. This CDR3 contains 17 residues. Germline-derived CDR1 and CDR2 are ENHRY and SYGVKD.

The chain joins TRBV11-3 to TRBJ2-1, with D tentatively TRBD2 (5 bases). Germline lookup yields CDR1 SGHNT and CDR2 YENEEA. Trimming shortened V by 5 bases and J by 9 bases, and 14 bases separated the two germline ends. The CDR3 is made up of 13 amino acids. CDR3 DNA: TGTGCCAGCAGCGATACCCCGGGGTTTGAGCAGTTCTTC. Translated: CASSDTPGFEQFF.

In this sample, this clone turned up a few times. V gene TRBV4-1 combines with J gene TRBJ1-2; D might be TRBD1 (6 bases). The length of the CDR3 is 12 residues. Germline V gene sequence: CDR1 MGHRA, CDR2 YSYEKL. V was trimmed by 8 bases and J by 3 bases, leaving 10 bases between them. The DNA for the CDR3 is TGCGCCAGCCAAGCAGGGGACTATGGCTACACCTTC. Translation gives CASQAGDYGYTF.

This chain connects TRBV11-2 to TRBJ2-1; 11 bases are shared with TRBD2. The CDR3 sequence is 18 residues long. V lost 4 bases and J lost 7; bases outside the gene matches: 15. The germline CDR1 and CDR2 sequences are SGHAT and FQNNGV. In DNA, the CDR3 is TGTGCCAGCAGCTCCCTAGCGGGGGGTGGCCGGTACATAAATGAGCAGTTCTTC. Translated, it gives CASSSLAGGGRYINEQFF.

The chain combines TRBV9 with TRBJ2-5; no firm D call. Per the germline V gene, CDR1 is SGDLS and CDR2 is YYNGEE. The CDR3 is 15 residues long. The V end lost 0 bases, the J end lost 3 bases, and 12 bases lay between the germline ends. The CDR3 sequence is CASSVGTQIKETQYF. The CDR3 DNA follows: TGTGCCAGCAGCGTAGGGACCCAAATTAAAGAGACCCAGTACTTC.

This clone has more than one count but fewer than ten. This chain uses TRBV4-1 with TRBJ2-6; 9 nucleotides agree with TRBD1. Germline trimming cut 3 bases from V and 0 bases from J; bases unmatched to any gene: 3. The CDR3 covers 17 residues. Germline V CDR1 and CDR2: MGHRA, YSYEKL. Here the CDR3 DNA reads TGCGCCAGCAGCCAGGGGGACAGGGTCTCTGGGGCCAACGTCCTGACTTTC. Translated, it gives CASSQGDRVSGANVLTF.